A single sample gave rise to the 13 T cell receptor beta chains below, sequenced in a study of T cells in Graves' hyperthyroidism and ophthalmopathy. It was RNA transcripts that yielded the amplified TCR beta CDR3 regions. HTBI primers were used for first-round RT-PCR of the TCR CDR3. TCRdb re-analysed the multiplex PCR reads in MiXCR, keeping a single row per CDR3 protein. The sample lists about 58,000 distinct CDR3 sequences; approximately 50% were seen once. Sequences were obtained from blood. The receptors come from a woman aged 25 to 39 with Graves' ophthalmopathy.

Many counts were recorded for this clonotype. The V and J genes are TRBV12-3 or TRBV12-4 and TRBJ1-2; 10 positions agree with TRBD1. The CDR3 spans 14 residues. With V trimmed by 4 bases and J by 8 bases, 7 bases remained unmatched. CDR3 DNA: TGTGCCAGCAGTTCGCCGGGACAGGGGAAAGGCTACACCTTC. Its protein is CASSSPGQGKGYTF.

J is TRBJ1-5 and V is TRBV20-1; D possibly corresponds to TRBD1 (6 bases). The CDR3 runs to 12 residues. Germline V gives CDR1 DFQATT, CDR2 SNEGSKA (reference sequence). With 0 bases removed from V and 12 bases from J, the gap between germline ends came to 12 bases. CDR3 sequence (DNA): TGCAGTGCTAGAGATAGGGGGTGGGGCCAGCATTTT. This encodes CSARDRGWGQHF.

There are many counts of this clonotype. Just one base apart from a much larger clone, this may be a read error. The chain carries TRBV12-3 or TRBV12-4 and TRBJ1-2, with TRBD1 matching over 7 bases. This CDR3 has 13 residues. With 7 bases clipped from V and 2 bases from J, the junction kept 4 bases outside the gene matches. CDR3 residues: CASNPTGNYGYTF. The DNA for the CDR3 is TGTGCCAGCAACCCGACAGGGAACTATGGCTACACCTTC.

This clonotype was detected ten times or more. The gene calls are TRBV27 and TRBJ2-7; TRBD1 is a possible D gene (5 bases). V was shortened by 5 bases and J by 2 bases, with 16 bases between the two germline ends. This CDR3 is 15 amino acids long. Germline CDR1 is MNHEY and CDR2 is SMNVEV (reference sequence). The CDR3 loop is CASSPPPDRAYEQYF. The CDR3 DNA is TGTGCCAGCAGTCCACCTCCTGACAGAGCCTACGAGCAGTACTTC.

The CDR3 DNA reads TGTGCCAGCAGTCAGGGACTAGCAAGTTACTACGAGCAGTACTTC. This sequence encodes CASSQGLASYYEQYF. The V gene is TRBV12-3 or TRBV12-4, the J gene TRBJ2-7, with 9 bases aligning to TRBD2. This CDR3 is 15 amino acids long. J was trimmed by 3 bases and V by 5 bases; bases with no gene match: 8.

This clonotype was found a few times. The rearrangement joins TRBV7-2 to TRBJ1-2; D remains ambiguous. Germline V lookup: CDR1 SGHTA, CDR2 FQGNSA. The V end lost 4 bases, the J end lost 6 bases, and 18 bases lay between the germline ends. This CDR3 is built from 15 residues. The CDR3 coding sequence is TGTGCCAGCAGCTCCTCGTGGGTGAGTTTGGATGGCTACACCTTC. Translated, it gives CASSSSWVSLDGYTF. Full variable domain (rest looked up from reference TRBV7-2 and TRBJ1-2): GAGVSQSPSNKVTEKGKDVELRCDPISGHTALYWYRQSLGQGLEFLIYFQGNSAPDKSGLPSDRFSAERTGGSVSTLTIQRTQQEDSAVYLCASSSSWVSLDGYTFGSGTRLTVV.

Ten or more counts support this clonotype. The V gene is TRBV6-2 or TRBV6-3, the J gene TRBJ2-5; TRBD2 might be the D (6 bases). V was trimmed by 7 bases and J by 1 base, leaving 16 bases between them. CDR3 length: 15 residues. Germline CDR1 reads MNHEY; CDR2 reads SVGEGT. As DNA, the CDR3 is TGTGCCAGCACCCATGATCTAGCGAGCCAAGAGACCCAGTACTTC. Translated: CASTHDLASQETQYF.

This chain links TRBV5-1 with TRBJ2-7; TRBD2 matches 14 bases. The CDR3 is 15 residues long. CDR1 and CDR2 (germline): SGHRS, YFSETQ. As DNA, the CDR3 is TGCGCCGGCAGCGATATCGGGACTAGCGGGAGCGAGCAGTACGTC. It is translated as CAGSDIGTSGSEQYV.

This clonotype was observed many times. The chain employs TRBV19 and TRBJ2-3; 13 positions match TRBD2. Germline values: CDR1 LNHDA, CDR2 SQIVND (reference sequence). Unmatched junction bases numbered 5, after V lost 4 bases and J lost 4 bases. This CDR3 is 16 amino acids long. The chain's CDR3 is CASSTRLAGGSDTQYF. The CDR3 coding sequence is TGTGCCAGTAGTACGAGACTAGCGGGAGGATCAGATACGCAGTATTTT.

Many counts were recorded for this clonotype. The chain has TRBV2 and TRBJ2-7; 7 bases are shared with TRBD2. The CDR3 sequence is 14 residues long. Germline loops: CDR1 SNHLY, CDR2 FYNNEI. The trim removed 8 bases at V and 0 bases at J, leaving 7 bases unmatched. CDR3 DNA: TGTGCCAGCGGTCCTAGCGGATTCTCCTACGAGCAGTACTTC. Translating gives CASGPSGFSYEQYF.

This clonotype was picked up one time. This rearrangement joins TRBV7-9 to TRBJ1-2; 7 nucleotides align to TRBD1. This CDR3 contains 11 residues. Germline V gene lookup returns CDR1 SEHNR and CDR2 FQNEAQ (reference sequence). The ends lost 7 bases at V and 12 bases at J; junction bases unmatched: 8. Written as DNA, the CDR3 is TGTGCCAGCACGCGACAGGGTGGTAACACCTTC. Protein sequence: CASTRQGGNTF. Supplemented by reference TRBV7-9 and TRBJ1-2, the full variable domain reads DTGVSQNPRHKITKRGQNVTFRCDPISEHNRLYWYRQTLGQGPEFLTYFQNEAQLEKSRLLSDRFSAERPKGSFSTLEIQRTEQGDSAMYLCASTRQGGNTFGSGTRLTVV.

This clonotype was seen repeatedly, ten times or more. The chain uses TRBV11-2 and TRBJ2-2, with TRBD2 as a possible D gene (6 bases). Trimming took off 5 bases at V and 3 bases at J, with 13 bases between the two ends. Germline V lookup: CDR1 SGHAT, CDR2 FQNNGV. The CDR3 loop spans 15 amino acids. The CDR3 DNA follows: TGTGCCAGCAGCCGATCCGGGGGATACACCGGGGAGCTGTTTTTT. Protein product: CASSRSGGYTGELFF. Full variable domain (remainder filled in from reference TRBV11-2 and TRBJ2-2): EAGVAQSPRYKIIEKRQSVAFWCNPISGHATLYWYQQILGQGPKLLIQFQNNGVVDDSQLPKDRFSAERLKGVDSTLKIQPAKLEDSAVYLCASSRSGGYTGELFFGEGSRLTVL.

This clonotype showed up many times. The chain uses TRBV12-3 or TRBV12-4 and TRBJ1-3; 8 bases are shared with TRBD1. This CDR3 comprises 17 residues. Trimming cost V 2 bases and J 2 bases; bases outside gene matches: 8. This CDR3 is CASSLWLTGETGNTIYF. For the CDR3, the DNA is TGTGCCAGCAGTTTATGGCTGACAGGGGAAACTGGAAACACCATATATTTT.